Listed here are 28 T cell receptor beta chains from one sample, sequenced in a study of OX40 agonist ivuxolimab in advanced cancers. Clones were sequenced by immunoSEQ multiplex PCR, and TCRdb holds only the in-frame ones, with some missing. Of tens of thousands of clones listed, roughly 80% are singletons. The specimen was CD4+ or CD8+ T cells sorted from blood, collected in a trial of the OX40 agonist ivuxolimab. Source of these receptors: an adult with an advanced solid tumor such as melanoma, head and neck, liver or kidney cancer.

V is TRBV9 and J is TRBJ2-3; 8 positions agree with TRBD2. CDR1 is SGDLS and CDR2 is YYNGEE in the germline V gene. This CDR3 region has 15 residues. The trim removed 3 bases at V and 3 bases at J, leaving 6 bases unmatched. This CDR3 is CASSAAGGKTDTQYF. The CDR3 DNA is TGTGCCAGCAGCGCTGCGGGGGGAAAAACAGATACGCAGTATTTT.

J is TRBJ2-7 and V is TRBV15; D ambiguous. The V and J ends lost 3 bases and 3 bases respectively, with 12 bases between them. CDR1 and CDR2 from the germline V gene are LNHNV and YYDKDF (reference sequence). This CDR3 is 14 amino acids long. For the CDR3, the DNA is TGTGCCACCAGCAGCCCTTCATCGAGCTACGAGCAGTACGTC. It encodes CATSSPSSSYEQYV.

CDR3 in amino acids: CASSRLGPDTQYF. The CDR3 DNA sequence: TGTGCCAGCAGCCGATTGGGCCCAGATACGCAGTATTTT. V is TRBV7-2 and J is TRBJ2-3; no definite D call. The CDR3 spans 13 residues. V lost 5 bases and J 4 bases, leaving 10 bases between the germline ends. The germline CDR1 and CDR2 sequences are SGHTA and FQGNSA. Filled out from reference TRBV7-2 and TRBJ2-3, the complete variable domain reads GAGVSQSPSNKVTEKGKDVELRCDPISGHTALYWYRQSLGQGLEFLIYFQGNSAPDKSGLPSDRFSAERTGGSVSTLTIQRTQQEDSAVYLCASSRLGPDTQYFGPGTRLTVL.

This clone was detected only once. The chain is built from TRBV2 and TRBJ2-5, with D unclear. The J call could be wrong; TRBJ2-7 is a better fit for the DNA end. Germline V gene data show CDR1 as SNHLY and CDR2 as FYNNEI. This CDR3 is 14 amino acids long. Here the CDR3 reads CASSDRVGSYEQYF. The CDR3 bases are TGTGCCAGCAGCGACCGGGTGGGATCCTACGAGCAGTACTTC.

The chain has TRBV4-2 and TRBJ1-3; 11 nucleotides match TRBD1. CDR1 LGHNA and CDR2 YNFKEQ come from the germline V gene. The CDR3 runs to 17 residues. Trimming took 1 base from V and 4 from J; bases not matched to a gene: 6. CDR3 sequence (DNA): TGTGCCAGCAGCCAAGGAGTTGGACAGGGGGCCGGAAACACCATATATTTT. Translating gives CASSQGVGQGAGNTIYF.

The chain carries TRBV6-6 and TRBJ2-3, with D uncertain. Germline CDR1 and CDR2: MNHNY and SVGAGI (reference sequence). The CDR3 runs to 12 residues. V was pared by 6 bases and J by 2 bases, with 6 bases between. The CDR3 bases are TGTGCCAGCAGACCTTTCACAGATACGCAGTATTTT. This codes for CASRPFTDTQYF.

The chain carries TRBV7-3 and TRBJ2-3; 9 nucleotides match TRBD1. The CDR3 loop spans 15 amino acids. Trimming at V came to 3 bases and at J to 1 base, leaving 2 bases not matched to a gene. Looked up from germline, CDR1 is SGHTA and CDR2 is FQGTGA. Written as DNA, the CDR3 is TGTGCCAGCAGCTTGACAGGGGGAGGCACAGATACGCAGTATTTT. Its translation: CASSLTGGGTDTQYF.

This clone came up a few times. V gene TRBV19 combines with J gene TRBJ1-6; 7 bases agree with TRBD1. The trim removed 5 bases at V and 4 bases at J, leaving 8 bases unmatched. The CDR3 runs 16 residues. CDR1 is LNHDA and CDR2 is SQIVND in the germline V gene (reference sequence). As DNA, the CDR3 is TGTGCCAGTAGTGGGGGGACAGCCTTTTATAATTCACCCCTCCACTTT. This translates into CASSGGTAFYNSPLHF.

There are a few counts of this clone. The chain couples TRBV7-2 to TRBJ1-6; 8 nucleotides align to TRBD1. The V and J ends lost 5 bases and 12 bases, in that order; junction bases with no gene match: 6. Germline CDR1 reads SGHTA; CDR2 reads FQGNSA. This CDR3 spans 13 amino acids. The CDR3 region is CASSTAGGVPLHF. CDR3 coding DNA: TGTGCCAGCAGCACCGCAGGGGGCGTACCCCTCCACTTT.

The rearrangement links TRBV5-1 to TRBJ2-2, with 13 bases aligning to TRBD2. Trimming at V came to 4 bases and at J to 5 bases, leaving 2 bases not matched to a gene. Germline lookup yields CDR1 SGHRS and CDR2 YFSETQ. This CDR3 is 15 amino acids long. The CDR3 sequence is CASSGLAGDTGELFF. The CDR3 DNA follows: TGCGCCAGCAGCGGACTAGCGGGGGATACCGGGGAGCTGTTTTTT.

This clone was recorded once. CDR3 residues: CASSQGGSSYEQYV. DNA for the CDR3: TGTGCCAGCAGTCAAGGAGGTAGCTCCTACGAGCAGTACGTC. V gene TRBV27 combines with J gene TRBJ2-7; D might be TRBD2 (5 bases). The germline V gene encodes CDR1 MNHEY and CDR2 SMNVEV (reference sequence). This CDR3 contains 14 residues. Trimming took off 5 bases at V and 0 bases at J, with 11 bases between the two ends.

The chain has TRBV27 and TRBJ2-7, with D unresolved. Looked up from germline, CDR1 is MNHEY and CDR2 is SMNVEV (reference sequence). CDR3 length: 13 residues. With 6 bases removed from V and 4 bases from J, the gap between germline ends came to 13 bases. Written as DNA, the CDR3 is TGTGCCAGCAGACGACTTATAGGGTACGAGCAGTACTTC. Translated, it gives CASRRLIGYEQYF.

This clone was counted once. This chain joins TRBV7-3 and TRBJ1-6, with D unclear. CDR1 is SGHTA, CDR2 FQGTGA, per germline. V was trimmed by 3 bases and J by 0 bases, leaving 6 bases between them. There are 15 residues in the CDR3. In DNA form, the CDR3 reads TGTGCCAGCAGCTTCGGAAGCTCCTATAATTCACCCCTCCACTTT. This codes for CASSFGSSYNSPLHF.

This clone was observed a few times. The chain recombines TRBV6-1 with TRBJ2-7, with unresolved D. Deletions cut 4 bases from V and 4 bases from J, with 5 bases between. The CDR3 is 11 residues long. Germline assignment: CDR1 MNHNS and CDR2 SASEGT. CDR3 DNA sequence: TGTGCCAGCAGTGTGGGATACGAGCAGTACGTC. This gives the protein CASSVGYEQYV.

The chain uses TRBV29-1 and TRBJ1-2, with D maybe TRBD1 (6 bases). The germline V gene has CDR1 SQVTM and CDR2 ANQGSEA. V was shortened by 4 bases and J by 3 bases, with 21 bases between the two germline ends. The CDR3 runs to 16 residues. CDR3 coding DNA: TGCAGCGTTGTGGGTTTGGGAGGGGGGCACGACTATGGCTACACCTTC. Its translation is CSVVGLGGGHDYGYTF.

The chain recombines TRBV5-4 with TRBJ2-1; D not certain. Germline lookup yields CDR1 SGHNT and CDR2 YYREEE (reference sequence). The CDR3 extends over 11 amino acids. V was pared by 6 bases and J by 7 bases, with 8 bases between. CDR3 bases: TGTGCCAGCACGAGTTCTAATGAGCAGTTCTTC. It encodes CASTSSNEQFF. Full variable domain (outside the CDR3, taken from reference TRBV5-4 and TRBJ2-1): ETGVTQSPTHLIKTRGQQVTLRCSSQSGHNTVSWYQQALGQGPQFIFQYYREEENGRGNFPPRFSGLQFPNYSSELNVNALELDDSALYLCASTSSNEQFFGPGTRLTVL.

The chain combines TRBV19 with TRBJ1-4; TRBD1 is a possible D gene (6 bases). The CDR3 is 14 amino acids. The germline V gene has CDR1 LNHDA and CDR2 SQIVND (reference sequence). With 3 bases removed from V and 6 bases from J, the gap between germline ends came to 11 bases. In nucleotides, the CDR3 is TGTGCCAGTAGTATTGCGGGGGCTTATGAAAAACTGTTTTTT. This encodes CASSIAGAYEKLFF.

The chain links TRBV9 to TRBJ2-1; D may correspond to TRBD1 or TRBD2 (5 bases each). This CDR3 is built from 15 residues. The V and J ends lost 4 bases and 4 bases respectively, with 15 bases between them. Germline assignment: CDR1 SGDLS and CDR2 YYNGEE. The CDR3 sequence: CASSPPPGPYNEQFF. CDR3 in DNA: TGTGCCAGCAGCCCCCCCCCGGGACCTTACAATGAGCAGTTCTTC.

The chain is built from TRBV28 and TRBJ2-1; a weak D match, TRBD2 (5 bases). Trimming removed 5 bases at V and 8 bases at J, with 10 bases between. There are 12 residues in the CDR3. The germline gives CDR1 MDHEN, CDR2 SYDVKM. The CDR3 here is CASSPFSDEQFF. In DNA form, the CDR3 reads TGTGCCAGCAGTCCGTTTAGCGATGAGCAGTTCTTC.

The gene calls are TRBV28 and TRBJ2-7; 9 bases align to TRBD1. This CDR3 is 12 amino acids long. The V and J ends lost 5 bases and 12 bases, in that order; junction bases with no gene match: 8. CDR1 MDHEN and CDR2 SYDVKM come from the germline V gene. The CDR3 sequence: CASSNPGQGLYF. The CDR3 nucleotides are TGTGCCAGCAGTAACCCAGGACAGGGGCTGTACTTC.

The V and J genes are TRBV4-2 and TRBJ1-4; D remains ambiguous. CDR3 length: 16 residues. Trimming left V 1 base short and J 0 bases short, with 9 bases between. Germline V gene data show CDR1 as LGHNA and CDR2 as YNFKEQ. This CDR3 reads CASSQGAQSTNEKLFF. CDR3 DNA sequence: TGTGCCAGCAGCCAAGGGGCCCAGTCAACTAATGAAAAACTGTTTTTT.

The chain couples TRBV28 to TRBJ1-2, with TRBD1 identical over 9 bases. The CDR3 extends over 13 amino acids. Per germline, CDR1 MDHEN and CDR2 SYDVKM. The J segment lost 7 bases and the V segment lost 10 bases, leaving 10 bases of the junction unmatched. CDR3 in amino acids: CAIRQGEAVGYTF. As DNA, the CDR3 is TGTGCCATACGACAGGGGGAAGCTGTTGGCTACACCTTC.

The chain recombines TRBV5-4 with TRBJ1-2; 7 nucleotides line up with TRBD1. Germline V lookup: CDR1 SGHNT, CDR2 YYREEE (reference sequence). Losses at the gene ends were 2 bases for V and 3 bases for J; bases not matched to a gene: 1. There are 13 residues in the CDR3. CDR3 amino acids: CASSFDRDYGYTF. CDR3 bases: TGTGCCAGCAGCTTTGACAGGGACTATGGCTACACCTTC.

This chain uses TRBV19 with TRBJ2-1; D could derive from TRBD1 or TRBD2 (5 bases each). The CDR3 covers 15 residues. V lost 4 bases to trimming and J lost 2 bases, with 12 bases between them. Germline loops: CDR1 LNHDA, CDR2 SQIVND (reference sequence). CDR3: CASSRFEGTYNEQFF. For the CDR3, the DNA is TGTGCCAGTAGTAGGTTCGAGGGGACCTACAATGAGCAGTTCTTC.

This clone was found once. This rearrangement joins TRBV10-3 to TRBJ1-1; D might be TRBD1 (5 bases). Germline CDR1 is ENHRY and CDR2 is SYGVKD. The V end lost 5 bases, the J end lost 4 bases, and 14 bases lay between the germline ends. CDR3 length: 14 amino acids. The CDR3 nucleotides read TGTGCCATCAGTCAGACGGGGGGGACCACTGAAGCTTTCTTT. It is translated as CAISQTGGTTEAFF.

The V and J genes are TRBV20-1 and TRBJ1-1, with D uncertain. The CDR3 spans 11 residues. Between the trimmed V and J ends, which lost 3 bases and 3 bases, there was a span of 5 bases. CDR1 DFQATT and CDR2 SNEGSKA come from the germline V gene (reference sequence). The CDR3 DNA reads as TGCAGTGCTAGGACTTACACTGAAGCTTTCTTT. Residues: CSARTYTEAFF.

The chain is built from TRBV7-3 and TRBJ2-2; 8 nucleotides agree with TRBD2. V shed 6 bases, J shed 4 bases, and the junction held 4 bases outside the gene matches. The CDR3 length is 14 residues. CDR1 SGHTA and CDR2 FQGTGA come from the germline V gene. The CDR3: CASRLRGATGELFF. The CDR3 DNA reads TGTGCCAGCAGGTTGCGGGGGGCCACCGGGGAGCTGTTTTTT.

V usage is TRBV5-4 and J usage is TRBJ2-1; 12 positions agree with TRBD2. CDR1 is SGHNT, CDR2 YYREEE, per germline (reference sequence). This CDR3 contains 18 residues. The ends lost 0 bases at V and 4 bases at J; junction bases unmatched: 8. CDR3 sequence (DNA): TGTGCCAGCAGCTTGGGAGGGCTAGCGGGGGGGATATACAATGAGCAGTTCTTC. Amino acid sequence: CASSLGGLAGGIYNEQFF.